This T cell receptor beta chain was captured by sequencing in a study of CD8+CD57+ T cells in acquired aplastic anemia. Genomic DNA templated the TCR beta VDJ and CDR3 profiling. One entry per CDR3 protein, called by TCRdb with MiXCR from the reads. The profile shows 220,000 or so distinct CDR3 sequences, approximately 65% of them singletons. This clonotype was counted between two and nine times. All sequencing subjects had displayed CD8+CD57+ cell expansion on flow cytometry. Severe acquired aplastic anemia affected all patients. This CDR3 is built from 14 residues. The germline V and J ends were trimmed by 6 bases and 1 base, with 12 bases remaining between them. The germline gives CDR1 ENHRY, CDR2 SYGVKD.

The V call is TRBV10-3, the J call TRBJ2-5; D perhaps matches TRBD2 (7 bases). This sequence originates from a human donor with aplastic anemia. Sequenced material: sorted CD4+, CD8+, or CD8+CD57+ T cells (not recorded which) from PBMCs. DNA for the CDR3: TGTGCCATCAGCGCCCGGGGGGCCCAAGAGACCCAGTACTTC. It codes for CAISARGAQETQYF.